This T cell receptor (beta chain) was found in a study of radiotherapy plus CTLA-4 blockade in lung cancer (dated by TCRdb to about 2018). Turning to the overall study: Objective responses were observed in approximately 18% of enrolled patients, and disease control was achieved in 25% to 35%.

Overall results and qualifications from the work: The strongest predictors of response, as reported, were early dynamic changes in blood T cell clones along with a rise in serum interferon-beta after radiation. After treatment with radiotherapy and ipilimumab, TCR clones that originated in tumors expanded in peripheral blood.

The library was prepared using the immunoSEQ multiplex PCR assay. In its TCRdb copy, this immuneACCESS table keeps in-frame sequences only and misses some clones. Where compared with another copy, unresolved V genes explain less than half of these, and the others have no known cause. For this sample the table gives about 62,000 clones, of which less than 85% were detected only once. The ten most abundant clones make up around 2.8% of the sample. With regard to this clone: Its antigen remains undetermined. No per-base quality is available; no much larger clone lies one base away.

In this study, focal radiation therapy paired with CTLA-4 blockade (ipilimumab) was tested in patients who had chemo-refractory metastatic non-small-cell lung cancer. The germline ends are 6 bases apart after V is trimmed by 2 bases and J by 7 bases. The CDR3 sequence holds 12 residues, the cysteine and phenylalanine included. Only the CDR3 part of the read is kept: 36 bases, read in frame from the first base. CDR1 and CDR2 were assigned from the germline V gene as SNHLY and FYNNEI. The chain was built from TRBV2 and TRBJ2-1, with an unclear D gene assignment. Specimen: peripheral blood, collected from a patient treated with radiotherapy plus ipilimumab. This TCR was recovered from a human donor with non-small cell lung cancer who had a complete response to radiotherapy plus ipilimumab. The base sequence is TGTGCCAGCAGTGAAACTACTAATGAGCAGTTCTTC. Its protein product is CASSETTNEQFF.